This T cell receptor (beta chain) was captured in a study of CD8+ T cells in alopecia areata. Study information: Treated patients received oral tofacitinib, 5 to 10 mg twice daily. Percent of scalp involved defined treated patients' severity scores.

Treatment indicated: oral pan-JAK inhibitor, 5-10 mg twice daily. A word on this clone: Its antigen is currently unknown.

The sequencing template was cDNA reverse transcribed from extracted RNA. TCRdb keeps only in-frame clones here, not all; method: immunoSEQ multiplex PCR. The table has fewer than 350,000 clones, roughly 50% seen once. Germline V gene sequence: CDR1 SQVTM, CDR2 ANQGSEA. V shed 4 bases and J shed 8 bases, with 15 bases lying between them. The CDR3 has 13 amino acids. Study findings and constraints: Among the top 100, expanded CD8+ clones were significantly decreased by tofacitinib, as was scalp clonality.

The origin of this receptor is a human donor with alopecia areata. Material: CD4+ T cells sorted from blood, obtained at week 24, from a patient treated with tofacitinib. The rearrangement links TRBV29-1 to TRBJ2-1; D is unresolved. CDR3 nucleotides: TGCAGCGTTGCACCATTAAGCGTTGATGAGCAGTTCTTC. It specifies CSVAPLSVDEQFF.